Each of the 24 T cell receptor beta chains below was sequenced from the same sample in a study of blood T cell repertoires in COVID-19. The repertoire was sequenced with immunoSEQ multiplex PCR; TCRdb's copy has only in-frame clones and lacks some. The table includes fewer than 90,000 clones, 88% detected once. Source material: peripheral blood. All receptors derive from a man aged 65-85 years with acute or convalescent COVID-19.

V gene TRBV5-4 combines with J gene TRBJ1-2; D call uncertain. Trimming pared 3 bases from V and 4 bases from J, leaving 4 bases between. CDR1 and CDR2 from the germline V gene are SGHNT and YYREEE (reference sequence). The CDR3 length is 11 residues. DNA for the CDR3: TGTGCCAGCAGCTCGGGCTATGGCTACACCTTC. Its translation: CASSSGYGYTF.

The chain is built from TRBV6-7 and TRBJ2-2; TRBD2 agrees at 8 bases. TRBV6-7 is identified as an open reading frame with a role that is uncertain. This CDR3 is 15 amino acids long. Trimming removed 6 bases from V and 4 bases from J; junction bases left unmatched: 7. The CDR3 is CASSRTSMCTGELFF. For the CDR3, the DNA is TGTGCCAGCAGCCGGACTAGCATGTGCACCGGGGAGCTGTTTTTT.

The gene calls are TRBV27 and TRBJ2-6, with TRBD1 matching over 7 bases. CDR3 length: 21 amino acids. V shed 0 bases and J 4 bases; nucleotides not matched to a gene: 18. The germline V gene encodes CDR1 MNHEY and CDR2 SMNVEV (reference sequence). CDR3 residues: CASSLSNQPGTVASGANVLTF. The DNA of the CDR3 is TGTGCCAGCAGTTTATCAAATCAGCCCGGGACAGTCGCGTCGGGGGCCAACGTCCTGACTTTC.

The V call is TRBV28, the J call TRBJ1-5, with D unresolved. Looked up from germline, CDR1 is MDHEN and CDR2 is SYDVKM. With 3 bases removed from V and 2 bases from J, the gap between germline ends came to 11 bases. The CDR3 has 15 amino acids. The CDR3 region has the DNA TGTGCCAGCAGTTTCCCGGTGCATGGCAATCAGCCCCAGCATTTT. Protein sequence: CASSFPVHGNQPQHF.

Here the CDR3 DNA reads TGTGCCATCACTGGGACTTCCTACGAGCAGTACTTC. It specifies CAITGTSYEQYF. This chain joins TRBV10-3 and TRBJ2-7, with a weak D call TRBD2 (6 bases). This CDR3 spans 12 amino acids. Germline V lookup: CDR1 ENHRY, CDR2 SYGVKD. With 7 bases removed from V and 1 base from J, the gap between germline ends came to 8 bases.

This clone has only a few counts. CDR3 residues: CASSLGGGDGTEAFF. The CDR3 DNA follows: TGTGCCAGCAGCCTCGGGGGGGGTGACGGCACTGAAGCTTTCTTT. The V and J genes are TRBV7-9 and TRBJ1-1; TRBD1 is a possible D gene (5 bases). Germline CDR1 reads SEHNR; CDR2 reads FQNEAQ (reference sequence). The CDR3 runs to 15 residues. Trimming removed 5 bases from V and 4 bases from J, with 17 bases in between.

This clone was found once. CDR3 sequence reads: CASRAGTGVNYGYTF. The CDR3 DNA reads as TGTGCCAGCAGAGCAGGGACAGGCGTTAACTATGGCTACACCTTC. The rearrangement uses TRBV2 and TRBJ1-2; 8 nucleotides line up with TRBD1. J gave up 1 base and V 6 bases, and 7 bases lay outside the gene matches. The CDR3 totals 15 residues. Germline V gene data show CDR1 as SNHLY and CDR2 as FYNNEI.

V and J are TRBV25-1 and TRBJ1-2, with D possibly being TRBD1 (6 bases). CDR1 and CDR2 from the germline V gene are MGHDK and SYGVNS. V was cut by 4 bases and J by 8 bases, with 14 bases left in between. There are 13 residues in the CDR3. CDR3 region: CASSVQGMEGYTF. Written as DNA, the CDR3 is TGTGCCAGCAGTGTACAGGGTATGGAAGGCTACACCTTC.

The chain has TRBV18 and TRBJ1-4, with TRBD1 matching over 8 bases. Germline CDR1 KGHSH, CDR2 LQKENI. The CDR3 has 13 residues. V lost 5 bases and J lost 12; bases outside the gene matches: 8. CDR3 DNA: TGTGCCAGCTCAGATTGGACAGGGCGGGAACTGTTTTTT. Translation: CASSDWTGRELFF. Complete variable domain (other parts from reference TRBV18 and TRBJ1-4): NAGVMQNPRHLVRRRGQEARLRCSPMKGHSHVYWYRQLPEEGLKFMVYLQKENIIDESGMPKERFSAEFPKEGPSILRIQQVVRGDSAAYFCASSDWTGRELFFGSGTQLSVL.

This chain connects TRBV5-4 to TRBJ1-2; D gene ambiguous. Deletions cut 1 base from V and 3 bases from J, with 19 bases between. The CDR3 runs to 17 residues. Germline assignment: CDR1 SGHNT and CDR2 YYREEE (reference sequence). The CDR3 loop reads CASSLWGMPGSDYGYTF. CDR3 nucleotides: TGTGCCAGCAGCTTGTGGGGTATGCCGGGATCAGACTATGGCTACACCTTC.

The V and J genes are TRBV15 and TRBJ2-7; D is possibly TRBD1 (5 bases). V was cut by 0 bases and J by 7 bases, with 7 bases left in between. CDR1 and CDR2 (germline): LNHNV, YYDKDF (reference sequence). The CDR3 runs to 12 residues. CDR3 coding DNA: TGTGCCACCAGCAGAGAGAAGGGGGAGCAGTACTTC. This codes for CATSREKGEQYF. Looking up the rest from reference TRBV15 and TRBJ2-7 gives the full variable domain: DAMVIQNPRYQVTQFGKPVTLSCSQTLNHNVMYWYQQKSSQAPKLLFHYYDKDFNNEADTPDNFQSRRPNTSFCFLDIRSPGLGDTAMYLCATSREKGEQYFGPGTRLTVT.

J is TRBJ2-2 and V is TRBV6-2 or TRBV6-3; tentatively, D is TRBD2 (6 bases). Germline lookup yields CDR1 MNHEY and CDR2 SVGEGT. V was trimmed by 5 bases and J by 2 bases, leaving 15 bases between them. The CDR3 has 16 residues. The CDR3: CASSRPGTVNTGELFF. CDR3 in DNA: TGTGCCAGCAGTCGCCCCGGGACTGTAAACACCGGGGAGCTGTTTTTT.

This sequence joins TRBV28 and TRBJ2-7; tentatively, D is TRBD2 (6 bases). Germline V CDR1 and CDR2: MDHEN, SYDVKM. The CDR3 consists of 17 residues. Deletions cut 3 bases from V and 4 bases from J, with 22 bases between. The CDR3 nucleotides read TGTGCCAGCAGTTTCCTTCGGGACTCCCGAAGTAGGTACGAGCAGTACTTC. It yields the protein CASSFLRDSRSRYEQYF.

The CDR3: CASSSIPTAYSNQPQHF. In DNA form, the CDR3 reads TGTGCCAGCAGCTCAATACCGACAGCGTATAGCAATCAGCCCCAGCATTTT. The V and J genes are TRBV11-2 and TRBJ1-5; TRBD1 is a possible D gene (5 bases). The CDR3 runs to 17 residues. Germline CDR1 SGHAT, CDR2 FQNNGV. V lost 4 bases, J lost 0 bases, and 16 bases lay in between.

V gene TRBV9 combines with J gene TRBJ1-6, with 7 bases aligning to TRBD1. Germline V gene data show CDR1 as SGDLS and CDR2 as YYNGEE. The CDR3 spans 17 residues. Unmatched junction bases numbered 12, after V lost 0 bases and J lost 9 bases. The CDR3 spells CASSVADGTASVSPLHF. The CDR3 nucleotides are TGTGCCAGCAGCGTAGCTGATGGGACAGCGTCGGTTTCACCCCTCCACTTT.

This chain connects TRBV10-3 to TRBJ2-7, with 8 bases that match TRBD2. The junction had 7 bases not matched to a gene; V was cut back by 10 bases and J by 2 bases. The CDR3 spans 13 residues. Germline CDR1 and CDR2: ENHRY and SYGVKD. The CDR3 loop reads CATTSGLTYEQYF. DNA of the CDR3: TGTGCCACAACTAGCGGCCTTACCTACGAGCAGTACTTC.

This clone showed up just a few times. The J gene is TRBJ2-7, the V gene TRBV5-1; D unclear. The germline V gene has CDR1 SGHRS and CDR2 YFSETQ. The CDR3 is 14 amino acids. Trimming cost V 0 bases and J 5 bases, with 12 bases left between them. The CDR3 protein is CASSLVPTPNEQYF. DNA of the CDR3: TGCGCCAGCAGCTTGGTTCCGACTCCCAACGAGCAGTACTTC.

This chain links TRBV28 with TRBJ1-6, with 7 bases lining up with TRBD1. The junction had 7 bases not matched to a gene; V was cut back by 1 base and J by 10 bases. Germline-derived CDR1 and CDR2 are MDHEN and SYDVKM. The CDR3 runs 15 residues. Written as DNA, the CDR3 is TGTGCCAGCAGTTTATCAGGGACAGTTGGCTCACCCCTCCACTTT. Translation: CASSLSGTVGSPLHF. Supplemented by reference TRBV28 and TRBJ1-6, the full variable domain reads DVKVTQSSRYLVKRTGEKVFLECVQDMDHENMFWYRQDPGLGLRLIYFSYDVKMKEKGDIPEGYSVSREKKERFSLILESASTNQTSMYLCASSLSGTVGSPLHFGNGTRLTVT.

The rearrangement joins TRBV5-1 to TRBJ2-2; D perhaps matches TRBD1 (6 bases). The length of the CDR3 is 16 residues. V lost 5 bases to trimming and J lost 0 bases, with 14 bases between them. Germline CDR1 reads SGHRS; CDR2 reads YFSETQ. CDR3 sequence: CASRIWTASNTGELFF. The CDR3 DNA follows: TGCGCCAGCAGAATCTGGACAGCCTCGAACACCGGGGAGCTGTTTTTT.

V and J are TRBV7-9 and TRBJ1-2, with D tentatively TRBD1 (5 bases). The length of the CDR3 is 15 residues. Germline V CDR1 and CDR2: SEHNR, FQNEAQ (reference sequence). V lost 6 bases, J lost 4 bases, and 18 bases lay in between. The CDR3 DNA sequence: TGTGCCAGCAGTCTTATCCAGGGAATTGGCTATGGCTACACCTTC. Translation gives CASSLIQGIGYGYTF.

The chain couples TRBV19 to TRBJ2-1; possibly TRBD1 for D (6 bases). This CDR3 has 15 residues. The germline V gene encodes CDR1 LNHDA and CDR2 SQIVND (reference sequence). Trimming left V 5 bases short and J 5 bases short, with 16 bases between. The CDR3, as DNA: TGTGCCAGTAGTGCATATACACAGGGTAACAATGAGCAGTTCTTC. As protein: CASSAYTQGNNEQFF.

This chain uses TRBV28 with TRBJ2-7; weak D call: TRBD1 (6 bases). The V gene's germline CDR1 is MDHEN and CDR2 SYDVKM. Trimming removed 4 bases at V and 1 base at J, with 20 bases between. The CDR3 sequence is 17 residues long. DNA for the CDR3: TGTGCCAGCAGTTCCCCGTTGGACAGATCCTGGTCCTACGAGCAGTACTTC. It codes for CASSSPLDRSWSYEQYF.

The rearrangement joins TRBV5-1 to TRBJ2-1; 9 bases map to TRBD2. Germline V gene lookup returns CDR1 SGHRS and CDR2 YFSETQ. J lost 4 bases, V lost 6 bases, and 11 bases had no gene match. The CDR3 has 16 amino acids. The CDR3 DNA sequence: TGCGCCAGCACCCCCGGCGGGGGGGAGCGATACAATGAGCAGTTCTTC. This sequence encodes CASTPGGGERYNEQFF. The variable domain in full, with the rest retrieved from reference TRBV5-1 and TRBJ2-1, is KAGVTQTPRYLIKTRGQQVTLSCSPISGHRSVSWYQQTPGQGLQFLFEYFSETQRNKGNFPGRFSGRQFSNSRSEMNVSTLELGDSALYLCASTPGGGERYNEQFFGPGTRLTVL.

This chain connects TRBV15 to TRBJ1-4; TRBD1 might be the D (5 bases). The germline CDR1 and CDR2 sequences are LNHNV and YYDKDF (reference sequence). The CDR3 length is 17 residues. The V and J ends lost 0 bases and 8 bases respectively, with 19 bases between them. CDR3 amino acids: CATSRDVGTKGGEKLFF. The CDR3 DNA sequence: TGTGCCACCAGCAGAGATGTAGGGACTAAGGGAGGCGAAAAACTGTTTTTT.